This T cell receptor beta chain was documented in a study of T cell responses to AZD1222 COVID-19 vaccine. Repertoires were generated with immunoSEQ multiplex PCR, while TCRdb's copy carries only in-frame clones and drops some. The sample lists about 61,000 clones; approximately 85% were seen once. The sample holds a few counts of this clone. Between the trimmed V and J ends, which lost 0 bases and 0 bases, there was a span of 12 bases. This CDR3 is built from 16 residues. CDR1 and CDR2 (germline): SGDLS, YYNGEE. This receptor was identified in an adult who received the AZD1222 COVID-19 vaccine. V is TRBV9 and J is TRBJ1-1, with D possibly TRBD1 on 6 matching bases. The sample was peripheral blood, taken 28 days after the second AZD1222 dose. The CDR3 region has the DNA TGTGCCAGCAGCGTAGCGGGGGGGGGCGTGAACACTGAAGCTTTCTTT. Translation: CASSVAGGGVNTEAFF. Full variable domain (remainder filled in from reference TRBV9 and TRBJ1-1): DSGVTQTPKHLITATGQRVTLRCSPRSGDLSVYWYQQSLDQGLQFLIQYYNGEERAKGNILERFSAQQFPDLHSELNLSSLELGDSALYFCASSVAGGGVNTEAFFGQGTRLTVV.